The 23 T cell receptor beta chains below all came from one sample that was sequenced in a study of cytomegalovirus exposure and HLA in healthy donors. Amplification used 60 Vbeta primers and 13 Jbeta primers. The protocol was immunoSEQ multiplex PCR, while the TCRdb copy is restricted to in-frame clones and leaves out a portion. The sample records around 52,000 clones, around 83% being singletons. Sequencing was performed on PBMCs. All receptors derive from a man between 35 and 55 years old in good health and CMV-seronegative.

The V gene is TRBV6-5, the J gene TRBJ1-2; D is possibly TRBD1 (6 bases). The CDR3 has 14 residues. Between the trimmed V and J ends, which lost 7 bases and 4 bases, there was a span of 16 bases. CDR1 MNHEY and CDR2 SVGAGI come from the germline V gene. The chain's CDR3 is CASKQPGQSYGYTF. Here the CDR3 DNA reads TGTGCCAGCAAACAACCGGGACAAAGCTATGGCTACACCTTC.

The CDR3 region has the DNA TGTGCCAGCAGCCTACAGGGGGCCGGGACTGAAGCTTTCTTT. The encoded protein is CASSLQGAGTEAFF. This sequence joins TRBV5-4 and TRBJ1-1; 9 positions agree with TRBD1. The CDR3 is made up of 14 amino acids. V dropped 4 bases and J dropped 5; count of bases not matched to a gene: 6. Looked up from germline, CDR1 is SGHNT and CDR2 is YYREEE (reference sequence). Complete variable domain (other parts from reference TRBV5-4 and TRBJ1-1): ETGVTQSPTHLIKTRGQQVTLRCSSQSGHNTVSWYQQALGQGPQFIFQYYREEENGRGNFPPRFSGLQFPNYSSELNVNALELDDSALYLCASSLQGAGTEAFFGQGTRLTVV.

The table lists this clone with a few counts. J is TRBJ2-5 and V is TRBV6-1, with D possibly being TRBD2 (6 bases). Between the trimmed V and J ends, which lost 2 bases and 6 bases, there was a span of 10 bases. The germline CDR1 and CDR2 sequences are MNHNS and SASEGT. The CDR3 loop spans 13 amino acids. The CDR3 sequence: CASSENTSKTQYF. The CDR3 region has the DNA TGTGCCAGCAGTGAAAATACTAGCAAGACCCAGTACTTC.

This clone has just a few counts. The rearrangement uses TRBV2 and TRBJ1-5; 9 bases are shared with TRBD1. Germline CDR1 SNHLY, CDR2 FYNNEI. Losses at the gene ends were 5 bases for V and 6 bases for J; bases not matched to a gene: 5. The CDR3 extends over 14 amino acids. The CDR3 protein is CASSQQGAGQPQHF. The CDR3 region has the DNA TGTGCCAGCAGTCAACAGGGGGCAGGTCAGCCCCAGCATTTT.

The V call is TRBV5-4, the J call TRBJ1-6, with 8 bases matching TRBD1. CDR3 length: 16 amino acids. The germline V gene has CDR1 SGHNT and CDR2 YYREEE (reference sequence). Trimming removed 0 bases from V and 7 bases from J; junction bases left unmatched: 6. CDR3 DNA: TGTGCCAGCAGCTTGGGGTCAGGGGGCATGAATTCACCCCTCCACTTT. This codes for CASSLGSGGMNSPLHF.

The sample holds one count of this clone. The CDR3 region is CASSVVSSGAADTQYF. The CDR3 DNA reads as TGTGCCAGCAGTGTGGTGAGTAGCGGGGCCGCAGATACGCAGTATTTT. The chain links TRBV6-1 to TRBJ2-3; 8 nucleotides match TRBD2. Germline CDR1 MNHNS, CDR2 SASEGT. This CDR3 region has 16 residues. The V gene end was trimmed by 4 bases and the J gene end by 4 bases; junction bases not matched to a gene: 10.

This clone was seen more than once but under ten times. The chain has TRBV5-6 and TRBJ1-4; 11 nucleotides line up with TRBD1. The germline V gene encodes CDR1 SGHDT and CDR2 YYEEEE. V lost 4 bases and J lost 3; bases outside the gene matches: 5. This CDR3 contains 16 residues. The CDR3 sequence is CASSRTGGYANEKLFF. The CDR3 region has the DNA TGTGCCAGCAGCCGGACAGGGGGCTATGCTAATGAAAAACTGTTTTTT.

This clone was counted once. This chain links TRBV5-4 with TRBJ1-2, with D possibly matching TRBD1 (6 bases). Per the germline V gene, CDR1 is SGHNT and CDR2 is YYREEE (reference sequence). The V gene lost 3 bases and the J gene lost 8 bases, with 17 bases spanning the gap. The CDR3 is 14 amino acids. As DNA, the CDR3 is TGTGCCAGCAGCTCAATACTTAACAGGGACGGCTACACCTTC. Protein: CASSSILNRDGYTF.

This chain connects TRBV5-4 to TRBJ2-7; no reliable D call. CDR1 and CDR2 from the germline V gene are SGHNT and YYREEE (reference sequence). V lost 0 bases, J lost 3 bases, and 4 bases lay in between. The CDR3 has 12 residues. CDR3 in DNA: TGTGCCAGCAGCTTGGATCGCTACGAGCAGTACTTC. It is translated as CASSLDRYEQYF.

This chain connects TRBV5-1 to TRBJ1-1; maybe TRBD1 (6 bases). Germline CDR1 SGHRS, CDR2 YFSETQ. The CDR3 runs 14 residues. Trimming removed 4 bases from V and 1 base from J, with 11 bases in between. The CDR3 bases are TGCGCCAGCAGCCAACCGGGACAGAACACTGAAGCTTTCTTT. Protein sequence: CASSQPGQNTEAFF. The entire variable domain, with the rest obtained from reference TRBV5-1 and TRBJ1-1, is as follows: KAGVTQTPRYLIKTRGQQVTLSCSPISGHRSVSWYQQTPGQGLQFLFEYFSETQRNKGNFPGRFSGRQFSNSRSEMNVSTLELGDSALYLCASSQPGQNTEAFFGQGTRLTVV.

This clone was counted between two and nine times. The V gene is TRBV7-6, the J gene TRBJ1-5; perhaps TRBD1 as D (5 bases). The V gene lost 5 bases and the J gene lost 3 bases, with 17 bases spanning the gap. Germline V gene data show CDR1 as SGHVS and CDR2 as FNYEAQ. The CDR3 spans 16 residues. The CDR3 coding sequence is TGTGCCAGCAGCCCCGTGGAGGGACGCGTCAATCAGCCCCAGCATTTT. Its translation: CASSPVEGRVNQPQHF.

This clone was seen only a few times. The CDR3 coding sequence is TGTGCCAGCAGCTCCACAGAAGACGAGCAGTACTTC. Translated: CASSSTEDEQYF. The V and J genes are TRBV13 and TRBJ2-7; D is uncertain. CDR1 is PRHDT and CDR2 is FYEKMQ in the germline V gene (reference sequence). Between the trimmed V and J ends, which lost 4 bases and 5 bases, there was a span of 9 bases. The CDR3 sequence is 12 residues long.

V usage is TRBV27 and J usage is TRBJ1-2; D is ambiguous. CDR3 length: 12 residues. Trimming took 6 bases from V and 8 from J, leaving 13 bases between them. CDR1 is MNHEY, CDR2 SMNVEV, per germline (reference sequence). The CDR3 loop is CASRPNLGGYTF. The DNA for the CDR3 is TGTGCCAGCAGGCCCAACCTTGGCGGCTACACCTTC.

V gene TRBV7-2 combines with J gene TRBJ1-1; perhaps TRBD1 as D (5 bases). Looked up from germline, CDR1 is SGHTA and CDR2 is FQGNSA. The CDR3 totals 16 residues. Trimming took off 1 base at V and 2 bases at J, with 14 bases between the two ends. CDR3 region: CASSLGKDRRNTEAFF. The CDR3 region has the DNA TGTGCCAGCAGCTTAGGAAAAGACAGAAGAAACACTGAAGCTTTCTTT.

This sequence joins TRBV18 and TRBJ1-1; 7 bases match TRBD1. The V gene's germline CDR1 is KGHSH and CDR2 LQKENI. The CDR3 contains 15 residues. J gave up 5 bases and V 6 bases, and 12 bases lay outside the gene matches. CDR3: CASSPKTGTVTEAFF. In nucleotides, the CDR3 is TGTGCCAGCTCGCCTAAGACCGGGACAGTTACTGAAGCTTTCTTT.

The chain links TRBV7-8 to TRBJ1-3; D is perhaps TRBD1 (5 bases). CDR1 and CDR2 from the germline V gene are SGHVS and FQNEAQ. Trimming left V 1 base short and J 4 bases short, with 11 bases between. The CDR3 runs 15 residues. The CDR3 reads CASSLGRGVGNTIYF. CDR3 nucleotide sequence: TGTGCCAGCAGCTTAGGACGGGGGGTGGGAAACACCATATATTTT.

The chain recombines TRBV5-1 with TRBJ1-2; tentative D call: TRBD1 (6 bases). Germline V gene lookup returns CDR1 SGHRS and CDR2 YFSETQ. The CDR3 length is 14 residues. Trimming shortened V by 1 base and J by 2 bases, and 9 bases separated the two germline ends. CDR3 amino acids: CASSLPQGNYGYTF. The CDR3 DNA reads TGCGCCAGCAGCTTGCCACAGGGAAACTATGGCTACACCTTC.

The chain joins TRBV28 to TRBJ1-4; 7 bases agree with TRBD1. The CDR3 sequence is 13 residues long. The V gene end was trimmed by 6 bases and the J gene end by 8 bases; junction bases not matched to a gene: 6. Germline CDR1 and CDR2: MDHEN and SYDVKM. CDR3 in amino acids: CASRTGNWEKLFF. CDR3 DNA sequence: TGTGCCAGCAGGACAGGGAATTGGGAAAAACTGTTTTTT.

V gene TRBV27 combines with J gene TRBJ2-5, with TRBD2 as a possible D gene (5 bases). The CDR3 is 17 residues long. Trimming left V 2 bases short and J 1 base short, with 17 bases between. Germline loops: CDR1 MNHEY, CDR2 SMNVEV (reference sequence). This chain's CDR3 is CASSLRRGIGSQETQYF. DNA for the CDR3: TGTGCCAGCAGTTTAAGGAGAGGGATTGGGTCCCAAGAGACCCAGTACTTC.

J is TRBJ2-1 and V is TRBV27; D remains ambiguous. Trimming took 6 bases from V and 6 from J, leaving 9 bases between them. The CDR3 length is 12 residues. Germline lookup yields CDR1 MNHEY and CDR2 SMNVEV (reference sequence). The CDR3 region has the DNA TGTGCCAGCAGACAGTCCCTCAATGAGCAGTTCTTC. Translated: CASRQSLNEQFF.

This chain uses TRBV11-3 with TRBJ2-7; 7 bases line up with TRBD1. CDR1 SGHNT and CDR2 YENEEA come from the germline V gene. There are 20 residues in the CDR3. V trimming: 4 bases; J trimming: 0 bases; junction bases outside the gene matches: 21. Here the CDR3 DNA reads TGTGCCAGCAGCTCATCCCCAGGTCAGTGGGACAGAACCAACTCCTACGAGCAGTACTTC. This translates into CASSSSPGQWDRTNSYEQYF.

The rearrangement joins TRBV15 to TRBJ2-3; 8 bases are a match to TRBD1. The junction had 8 bases not matched to a gene; V was cut back by 2 bases and J by 1 base. This CDR3 contains 17 residues. Germline V gives CDR1 LNHNV, CDR2 YYDKDF (reference sequence). CDR3 in amino acids: CATSRSRGRLGTDTQYF. The CDR3 DNA reads as TGTGCCACCAGCAGATCCAGGGGGCGCTTGGGCACAGATACGCAGTATTTT. Complete variable domain (other parts from reference TRBV15 and TRBJ2-3): DAMVIQNPRYQVTQFGKPVTLSCSQTLNHNVMYWYQQKSSQAPKLLFHYYDKDFNNEADTPDNFQSRRPNTSFCFLDIRSPGLGDTAMYLCATSRSRGRLGTDTQYFGPGTRLTVL.

The chain carries TRBV9 and TRBJ1-1; 11 bases agree with TRBD1. Germline lookup yields CDR1 SGDLS and CDR2 YYNGEE. The CDR3 totals 14 residues. The ends lost 7 bases at V and 6 bases at J; junction bases unmatched: 8. CDR3 protein: CASARTGGISEAFF. In DNA, the CDR3 is TGTGCCAGCGCGAGGACAGGGGGCATTTCTGAAGCTTTCTTT. Full variable domain (remainder filled in from reference TRBV9 and TRBJ1-1): DSGVTQTPKHLITATGQRVTLRCSPRSGDLSVYWYQQSLDQGLQFLIQYYNGEERAKGNILERFSAQQFPDLHSELNLSSLELGDSALYFCASARTGGISEAFFGQGTRLTVV.